This T cell receptor beta chain derives from a study of T cells in Graves' hyperthyroidism and ophthalmopathy. Study-level information: Peripheral blood collection took place at initial diagnosis, before any treatment.

From RNA transcripts, TCR beta CDR3 regions were amplified. HTBI primers were employed in a first-round RT-PCR of the TCR CDR3. TCRdb re-derived calls from the multiplex PCR reads in MiXCR, one entry per CDR3 protein. The data show around 300,000 distinct CDR3 sequences, roughly 19% seen once. The CDR3 runs 20 residues. Looked up from germline, CDR1 is MDHEN and CDR2 is SYDVKM. V gave up 8 bases and J gave up 3 bases; unmatched junction bases: 24. This clonotype occurred many times. Its target is unknown. Subjects with ophthalmopathy showed a Clinical Activity Score no lower than 3, a NOSPECS grade no lower than 4, and a duration shorter than 3 months. Broader study findings: The model identified upcoming ophthalmopathy a median approximately six months ahead of onset. Clonotypes that were expanded in thyroid above 0.001 mostly appeared in blood too.

Sequencing was performed on blood. This clonotype originated in a man aged 45 to 65 with Graves' ophthalmopathy. V and J are TRBV28 and TRBJ2-5; TRBD2 aligns across 10 bases. The CDR3 region is CASAPDPRLAGLNIEETQYF. Written as DNA, the CDR3 is TGTGCCAGCGCACCCGACCCGCGACTAGCGGGCCTTAACATTGAAGAGACCCAGTACTTC.